This T cell receptor (beta chain) was documented in a study of cytomegalovirus exposure and HLA in healthy donors. Study-level background: The use of the same platform for the roughly 120 validation repertoires and the roughly 700 first-cohort repertoires was reported by a later analysis. Study outcomes and limitations: While the bulk of TCR sequences proved rare, some public TCRs turned up in many donors. Cytomegalovirus-associated status was assigned to about 180 TCR beta chains.

Details on this clone: As yet, its antigen is unknown.

Donors were drawn from the 120-subject validation cohort, separate from the approximately 680-subject first cohort. This table comes from immunoSEQ multiplex PCR, and its TCRdb copy is limited to in-frame clones, with some not included. This table holds hundreds of thousands of clones, roughly 91% found once. Looked up from germline, CDR1 is SGHAT and CDR2 is FQNNGV. The CDR3 consists of 12 residues. Trimming removed 5 bases from V and 2 bases from J, with 6 bases in between. The receptor was derived from a woman aged 18-35 years in good health and CMV-seropositive. Input material: PBMCs. The chain combines TRBV11-2 with TRBJ1-1; D is uncertain. The CDR3, as DNA: TGTGCCAGCAGCCTGACAAACACTGAAGCTTTCTTT. Translating it yields CASSLTNTEAFF.